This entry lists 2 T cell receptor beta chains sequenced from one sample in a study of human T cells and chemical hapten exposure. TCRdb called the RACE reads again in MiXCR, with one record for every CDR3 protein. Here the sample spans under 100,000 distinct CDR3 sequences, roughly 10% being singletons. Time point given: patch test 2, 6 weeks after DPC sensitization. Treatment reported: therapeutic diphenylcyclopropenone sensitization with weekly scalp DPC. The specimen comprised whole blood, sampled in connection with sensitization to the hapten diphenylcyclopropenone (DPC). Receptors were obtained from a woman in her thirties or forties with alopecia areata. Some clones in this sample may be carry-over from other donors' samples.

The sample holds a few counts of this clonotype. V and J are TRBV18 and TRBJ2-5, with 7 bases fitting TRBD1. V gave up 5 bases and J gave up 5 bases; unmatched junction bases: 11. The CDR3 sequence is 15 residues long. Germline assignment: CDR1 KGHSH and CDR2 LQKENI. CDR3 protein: CASSASGTERETQYF. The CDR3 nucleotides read TGTGCCAGCTCAGCATCCGGGACAGAGAGGGAGACCCAGTACTTC. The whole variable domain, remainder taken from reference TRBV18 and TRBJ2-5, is NAGVMQNPRHLVRRRGQEARLRCSPMKGHSHVYWYRQLPEEGLKFMVYLQKENIIDESGMPKERFSAEFPKEGPSILRIQQVVRGDSAAYFCASSASGTERETQYFGPGTRLLVL.

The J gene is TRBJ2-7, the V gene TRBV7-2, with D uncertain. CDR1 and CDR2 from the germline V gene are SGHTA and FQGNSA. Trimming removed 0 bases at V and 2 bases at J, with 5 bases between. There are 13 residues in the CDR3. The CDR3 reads CASSLARTYEQYF. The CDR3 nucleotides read TGTGCCAGCAGCTTAGCGCGTACCTACGAGCAGTACTTC.